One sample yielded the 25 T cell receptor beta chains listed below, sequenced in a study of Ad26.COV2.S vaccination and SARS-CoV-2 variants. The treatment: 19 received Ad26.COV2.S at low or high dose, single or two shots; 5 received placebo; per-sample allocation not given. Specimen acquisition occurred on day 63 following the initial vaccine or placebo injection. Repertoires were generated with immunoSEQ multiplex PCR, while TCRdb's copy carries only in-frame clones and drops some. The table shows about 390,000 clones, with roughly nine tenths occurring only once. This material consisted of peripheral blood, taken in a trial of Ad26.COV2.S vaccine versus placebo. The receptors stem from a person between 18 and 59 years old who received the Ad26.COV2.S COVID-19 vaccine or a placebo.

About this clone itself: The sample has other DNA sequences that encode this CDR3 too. This chain's CDR3 is CASSLGSYEQYF. The CDR3 DNA follows: TGTGCCAGCAGCTTAGGGTCCTACGAGCAGTACTTC. The chain couples TRBV13 to TRBJ2-7; no definite D call. The CDR3 length is 12 residues. CDR1 is PRHDT, CDR2 FYEKMQ, per germline (reference sequence). Trimming removed 0 bases at V and 1 base at J, with 1 base between.

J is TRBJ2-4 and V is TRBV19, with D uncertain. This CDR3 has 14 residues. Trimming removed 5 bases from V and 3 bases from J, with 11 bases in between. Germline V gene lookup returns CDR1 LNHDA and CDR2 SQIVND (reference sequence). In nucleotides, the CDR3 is TGTGCCAGTAGTTCGCCCATGTACAAAAACATTCAGTACTTC. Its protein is CASSSPMYKNIQYF.

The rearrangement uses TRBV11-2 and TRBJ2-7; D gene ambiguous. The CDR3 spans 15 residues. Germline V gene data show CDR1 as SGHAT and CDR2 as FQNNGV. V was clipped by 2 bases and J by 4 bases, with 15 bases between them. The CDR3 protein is CASSLNAAPQYEQYF. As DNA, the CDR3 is TGTGCCAGCAGCTTAAACGCGGCACCACAATACGAGCAGTACTTC.

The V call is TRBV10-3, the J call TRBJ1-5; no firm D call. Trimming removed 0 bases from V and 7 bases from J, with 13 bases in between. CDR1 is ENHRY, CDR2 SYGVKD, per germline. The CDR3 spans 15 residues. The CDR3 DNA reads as TGTGCCATCAGTGAGTCGGGGAGGATCGGACAGCCCCAGCATTTT. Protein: CAISESGRIGQPQHF.

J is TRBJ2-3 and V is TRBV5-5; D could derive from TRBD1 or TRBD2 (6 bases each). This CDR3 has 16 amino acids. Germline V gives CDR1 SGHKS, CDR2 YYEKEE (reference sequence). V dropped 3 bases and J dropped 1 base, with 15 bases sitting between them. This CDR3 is CASSSVRGGGTDTQYF. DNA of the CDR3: TGTGCCAGCAGCTCTGTCAGGGGCGGGGGCACAGATACGCAGTATTTT.

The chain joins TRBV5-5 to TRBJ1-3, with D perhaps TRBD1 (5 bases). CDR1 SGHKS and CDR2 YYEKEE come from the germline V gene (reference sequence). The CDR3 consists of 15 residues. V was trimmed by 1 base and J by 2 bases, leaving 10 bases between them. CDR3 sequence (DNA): TGTGCCAGCAGCTTGTTCCCAGGGCCTGGAAACACCATATATTTT. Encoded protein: CASSLFPGPGNTIYF.

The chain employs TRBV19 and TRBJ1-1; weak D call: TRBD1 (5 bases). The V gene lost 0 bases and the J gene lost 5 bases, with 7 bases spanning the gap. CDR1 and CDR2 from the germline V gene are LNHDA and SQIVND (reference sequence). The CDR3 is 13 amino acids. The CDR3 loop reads CASSIDRVTEAFF. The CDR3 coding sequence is TGTGCCAGTAGTATAGACAGGGTTACTGAAGCTTTCTTT.

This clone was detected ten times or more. In nucleotides, the CDR3 is TGCGCCAGCAGTCAATTTGACAGGGAGAACACTGAAGCTTTCTTT. This sequence encodes CASSQFDRENTEAFF. This rearrangement joins TRBV23-1 to TRBJ1-1, with 7 bases lining up with TRBD1. TRBV23-1 is classed as an ORF, of uncertain function. V gave up 1 base and J gave up 1 base; unmatched junction bases: 3. The CDR3 sequence is 15 residues long.

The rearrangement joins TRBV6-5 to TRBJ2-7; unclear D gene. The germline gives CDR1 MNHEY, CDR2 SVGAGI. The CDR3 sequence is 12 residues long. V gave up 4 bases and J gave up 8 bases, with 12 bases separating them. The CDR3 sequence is CASSSTLGQQYF. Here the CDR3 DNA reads TGTGCCAGCAGTTCCACCCTTGGTCAGCAGTACTTC.

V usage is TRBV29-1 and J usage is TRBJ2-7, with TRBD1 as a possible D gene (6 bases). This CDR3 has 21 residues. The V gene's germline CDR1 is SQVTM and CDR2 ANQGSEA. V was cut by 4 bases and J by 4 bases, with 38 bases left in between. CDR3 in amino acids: CSVAIWPVKTGSAVTIYEQYF. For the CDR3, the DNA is TGCAGCGTTGCAATCTGGCCGGTAAAGACAGGTTCAGCGGTGACGATTTACGAGCAGTACTTC.

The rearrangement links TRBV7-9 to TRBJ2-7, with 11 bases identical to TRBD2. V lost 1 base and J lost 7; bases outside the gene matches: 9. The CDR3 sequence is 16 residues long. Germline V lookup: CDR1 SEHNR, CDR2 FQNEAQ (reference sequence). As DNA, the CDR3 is TGTGCCAGCAGCTTAGTTAGCGGGGGGGGACCCGGTGAGCAGTACTTC. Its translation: CASSLVSGGGPGEQYF. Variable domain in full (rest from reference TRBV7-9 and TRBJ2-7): DTGVSQNPRHKITKRGQNVTFRCDPISEHNRLYWYRQTLGQGPEFLTYFQNEAQLEKSRLLSDRFSAERPKGSFSTLEIQRTEQGDSAMYLCASSLVSGGGPGEQYFGPGTRLTVT.

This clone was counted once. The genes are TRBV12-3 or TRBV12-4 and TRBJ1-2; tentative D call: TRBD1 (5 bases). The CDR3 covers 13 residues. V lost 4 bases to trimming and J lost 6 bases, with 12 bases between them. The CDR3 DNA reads TGTGCCAGCAGTTACAGAGGGGCCGATGGCTACACCTTC. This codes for CASSYRGADGYTF.

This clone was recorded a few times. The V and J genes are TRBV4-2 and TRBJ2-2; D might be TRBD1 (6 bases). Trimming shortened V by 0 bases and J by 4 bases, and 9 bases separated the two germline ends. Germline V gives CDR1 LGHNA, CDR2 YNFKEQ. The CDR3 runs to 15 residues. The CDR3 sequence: CASSQDRRGTGELFF. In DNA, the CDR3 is TGTGCCAGCAGCCAAGATCGCAGGGGCACCGGGGAGCTGTTTTTT.

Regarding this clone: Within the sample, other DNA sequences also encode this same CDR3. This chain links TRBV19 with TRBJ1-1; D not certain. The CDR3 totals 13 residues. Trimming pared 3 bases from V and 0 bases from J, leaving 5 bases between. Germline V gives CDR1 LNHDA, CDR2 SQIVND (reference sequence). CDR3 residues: CASSISVNTEAFF. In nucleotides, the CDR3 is TGTGCCAGTAGTATTTCCGTGAACACTGAAGCTTTCTTT. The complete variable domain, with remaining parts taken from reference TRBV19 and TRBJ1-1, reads DGGITQSPKYLFRKEGQNVTLSCEQNLNHDAMYWYRQDPGQGLRLIYYSQIVNDFQKGDIAEGYSVSREKKESFPLTVTSAQKNPTAFYLCASSISVNTEAFFGQGTRLTVV.

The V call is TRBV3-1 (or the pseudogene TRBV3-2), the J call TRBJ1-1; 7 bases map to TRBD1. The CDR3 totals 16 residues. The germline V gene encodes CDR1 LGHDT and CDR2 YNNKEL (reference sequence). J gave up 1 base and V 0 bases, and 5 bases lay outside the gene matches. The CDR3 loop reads CASSQDLDRKNTEAFF. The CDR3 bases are TGTGCCAGCAGCCAAGATTTGGACAGGAAGAACACTGAAGCTTTCTTT.

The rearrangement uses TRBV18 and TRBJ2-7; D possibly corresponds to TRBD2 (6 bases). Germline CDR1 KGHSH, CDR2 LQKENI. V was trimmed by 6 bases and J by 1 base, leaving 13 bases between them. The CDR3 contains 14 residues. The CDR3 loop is CASSPTSQSYEQYF. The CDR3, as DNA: TGTGCCAGCTCCCCCACTAGCCAGTCCTACGAGCAGTACTTC.

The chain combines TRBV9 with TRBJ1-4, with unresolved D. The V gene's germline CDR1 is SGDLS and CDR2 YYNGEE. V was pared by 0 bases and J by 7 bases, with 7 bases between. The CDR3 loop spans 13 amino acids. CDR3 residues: CASSVVEGEKLFF. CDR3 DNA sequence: TGTGCCAGCAGCGTAGTAGAGGGTGAAAAACTGTTTTTT.

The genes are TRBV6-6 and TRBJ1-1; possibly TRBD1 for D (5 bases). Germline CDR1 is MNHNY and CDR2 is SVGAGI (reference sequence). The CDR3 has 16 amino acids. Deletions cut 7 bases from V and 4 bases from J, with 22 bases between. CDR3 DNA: TGTGCCAGCACCGACCGGGACCCCTACCTGGGCACTGAAGCTTTCTTT. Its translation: CASTDRDPYLGTEAFF.

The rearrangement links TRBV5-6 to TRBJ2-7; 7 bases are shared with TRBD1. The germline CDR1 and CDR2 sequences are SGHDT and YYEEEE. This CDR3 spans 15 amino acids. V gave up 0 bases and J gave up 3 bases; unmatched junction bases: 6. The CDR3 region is CASSLEGARSYEQYF. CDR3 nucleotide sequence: TGTGCCAGCAGCTTGGAGGGGGCTAGAAGCTACGAGCAGTACTTC.

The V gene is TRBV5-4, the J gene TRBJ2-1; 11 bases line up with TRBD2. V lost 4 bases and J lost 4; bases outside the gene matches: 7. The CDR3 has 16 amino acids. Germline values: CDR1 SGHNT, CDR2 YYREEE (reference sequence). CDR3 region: CASSGELAGGYNEQFF. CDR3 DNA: TGTGCCAGCAGCGGGGAGTTAGCGGGGGGGTACAATGAGCAGTTCTTC.

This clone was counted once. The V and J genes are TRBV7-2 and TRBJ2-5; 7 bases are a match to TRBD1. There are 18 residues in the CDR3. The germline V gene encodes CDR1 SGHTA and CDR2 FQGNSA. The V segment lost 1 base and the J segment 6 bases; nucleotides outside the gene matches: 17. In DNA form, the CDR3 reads TGTGCCAGCAGCTTAGGGGTCAGAGCTAGCACCAGGGGGAAGACCCAGTACTTC. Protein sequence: CASSLGVRASTRGKTQYF. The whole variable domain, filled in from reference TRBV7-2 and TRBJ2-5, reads GAGVSQSPSNKVTEKGKDVELRCDPISGHTALYWYRQSLGQGLEFLIYFQGNSAPDKSGLPSDRFSAERTGGSVSTLTIQRTQQEDSAVYLCASSLGVRASTRGKTQYFGPGTRLLVL.

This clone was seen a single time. The CDR3 loop reads CASSQSASGGASNTGELFF. Here the CDR3 DNA reads TGCGCCAGCAGTCAATCGGCTAGCGGGGGGGCCTCGAACACCGGGGAGCTGTTTTTT. The chain has TRBV23-1 and TRBJ2-2, with 12 nucleotides matching TRBD2. TRBV23-1 is an ORF, with its function uncertain. There are 19 residues in the CDR3. V lost 0 bases and J lost 0; bases outside the gene matches: 5.

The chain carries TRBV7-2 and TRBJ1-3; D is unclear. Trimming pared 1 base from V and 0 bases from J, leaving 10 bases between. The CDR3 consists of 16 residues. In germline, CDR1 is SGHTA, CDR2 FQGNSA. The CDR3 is CASSLGLGRSGNTIYF. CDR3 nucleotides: TGTGCCAGCAGCTTAGGGCTGGGCCGCTCTGGAAACACCATATATTTT.

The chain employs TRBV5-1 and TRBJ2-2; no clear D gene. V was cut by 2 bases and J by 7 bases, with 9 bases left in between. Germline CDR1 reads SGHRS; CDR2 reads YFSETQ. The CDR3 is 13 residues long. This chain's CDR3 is CASSFSSNGELFF. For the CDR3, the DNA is TGCGCCAGCAGCTTTTCGAGTAACGGGGAGCTGTTTTTT. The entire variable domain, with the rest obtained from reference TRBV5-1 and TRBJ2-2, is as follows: KAGVTQTPRYLIKTRGQQVTLSCSPISGHRSVSWYQQTPGQGLQFLFEYFSETQRNKGNFPGRFSGRQFSNSRSEMNVSTLELGDSALYLCASSFSSNGELFFGEGSRLTVL.

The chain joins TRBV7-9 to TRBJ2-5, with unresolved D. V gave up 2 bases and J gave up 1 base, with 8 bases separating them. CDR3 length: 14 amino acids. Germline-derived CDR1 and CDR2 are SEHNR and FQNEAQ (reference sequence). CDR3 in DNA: TGTGCCAGCAGCTTACAAGGGTTCCAAGAGACCCAGTACTTC. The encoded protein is CASSLQGFQETQYF.